These T cell receptor beta chains were read from a single sample in a study of blood T cell repertoires in COVID-19. Clones were read by immunoSEQ multiplex PCR, and TCRdb kept only the in-frame ones, dropping some. The sample includes 200,000 to 250,000 clones, roughly 81% of them seen just once. Sequenced sample: peripheral blood. The origin of the receptors is a woman in her forties or fifties with active or convalescent COVID-19. CDR3s leave out the opening cysteine and the closing phenylalanine or tryptophan.

j_call,v_call,cdr3_aa
TRBJ2-1,TRBV20-1,SANENEQF
TRBJ2-5,TRBV5-4,ASASRGTGETQY
TRBJ1-6,TRBV18,ASSPSQDIGSPLH
TRBJ1-2,TRBV7-2,ASSLAAGPATGYT
TRBJ1-5,TRBV28,ASGWGQGGQPQH
TRBJ1-1,TRBV2,ASSEALGSGTEAF
TRBJ2-1,TRBV18,ASSPPSGNEQF
TRBJ2-2,TRBV3-1/TRBV3-2,ASSQTGGLF
TRBJ1-1,TRBV3-1/TRBV3-2,ASSLIVSTGRNTEAF
TRBJ2-1,TRBV5-4,ASSLGGSGGLNEQF
TRBJ2-7,TRBV24-1,ATSDPGQGSNEQY
TRBJ2-3,TRBV19,ASRETDTQY
TRBJ1-1,TRBV19,ASSMSRRTEAF
TRBJ2-2,TRBV2,ASRGRGNTGELF
TRBJ2-2,TRBV10-1,ASSPPGFSGRAPGELF
TRBJ1-1,TRBV18,ASSDSENTEAF
TRBJ1-1,TRBV18,ASSPPGATNTEAF
TRBJ1-1,TRBV10-3,AIRGVQNTEAF
TRBJ2-2,TRBV5-1,ASRSGTGGTGELF
TRBJ2-7,TRBV12-5,ASGLSYSLAAKAVEQY
TRBJ2-6,TRBV7-9,ASSPQGRGRSGANVLT
TRBJ1-2,TRBV30,AWSVQEGRGYT
TRBJ2-1,TRBV3-1/TRBV3-2,ASSFSFPYNEQF
TRBJ1-2,TRBV2,ASSEGRLYGYT
TRBJ2-1,TRBV4-1,ASSQPPGLYNEQF
TRBJ1-2,TRBV11-2,ASSPPARAYGYT
TRBJ2-1,TRBV5-1,ASSGSGGSYNEQF
TRBJ2-4,TRBV28,ASSPGLAAPLAKNIQY
TRBJ1-1,TRBV5-1,ASSLQGGNTEAF
TRBJ1-5,TRBV19,ASSISGGGPQH
TRBJ1-1,TRBV19,ASSIGEATSVAF
TRBJ1-6,TRBV4-2,ASSQLVNSPLH
TRBJ2-1,TRBV10-1,ASSGPGMTSSYNEQF
TRBJ1-4,TRBV10-3,AISEGGQELF
TRBJ1-1,TRBV27,ASSQDSEAF
TRBJ2-1,TRBV6-4,ASSGPYGGEQF
TRBJ1-2,TRBV28,ASSLRVRDYGYT
TRBJ1-1,TRBV14,ASSQDPGQIMNTEAF
TRBJ1-4,TRBV6-5,ASSYLTGGGEKLF
TRBJ2-7,TRBV7-9,ASSTHLASEQY
TRBJ1-6,TRBV5-5,ASSQRTGYNSPLH
TRBJ1-3,TRBV6-4,ASSGLQGANTIY
TRBJ2-1,TRBV7-3,ASSPYVEDYNEQF
TRBJ1-4,TRBV7-2,ASSPRGTVNEKLF
TRBJ1-4,TRBV19,ASSITGINEKLF
TRBJ1-5,TRBV19,ASSKMGQAYQPQH
TRBJ1-1,TRBV5-6,ASSLIMNTEAF
TRBJ2-1,TRBV6-1,ASSELAGGNEQF
TRBJ2-7,TRBV7-3,ASSLTPGVHEQY
TRBJ2-1,TRBV11-2,ASSSPLAGNEQF
TRBJ2-3,TRBV10-1,ASSESSENTDTQY
TRBJ2-5,TRBV2,ASSGGVTSGETQY
TRBJ2-1,TRBV7-3,ASSSTPLAGEIEQF
TRBJ1-1,TRBV19,AATRGKFTEAF
TRBJ1-5,TRBV6-5,ASSFLQGHSNQPQH
TRBJ2-5,TRBV7-2,ASSLLGGPETQY
TRBJ1-4,TRBV21-1,ASSKARQGGFEKLF
TRBJ2-1,TRBV3-1/TRBV3-2,ASSKGLAVYNEQF
TRBJ2-1,TRBV7-9,ASSPNSGQGGNEQF